This section outlines one T cell receptor beta chain sequence together with its context. Its antigen is unknown. Blood sampling was done at baseline, cycle 4 day 1, and cycle 7 day 1. Using immunoSEQ multiplex PCR, the repertoire was profiled, and TCRdb retains in-frame clones only, with some absent. The repertoire holds around 20,000 clones, with around three quarters as singletons. The sample originates from a study of OX40 agonist ivuxolimab in advanced cancers. Trimming took 4 bases from V and 0 from J, leaving 6 bases between them. Germline CDR1 is LNHDA and CDR2 is SQIVND (reference sequence). The CDR3 has 13 residues. Study-wide results and limits: There were, on average, more expanded clones in CD8+ T cells than in CD4+. In the 0.1 to 3.0 mg/kg range, CD4+ and CD8+ blood T cells had expanded clonally by week 6.

The chain couples TRBV19 to TRBJ1-1; possibly TRBD1 for D (5 bases). The TCR sequence derives from an adult with an advanced solid tumor such as melanoma, head and neck, liver or kidney cancer. This sample comprised CD4+ or CD8+ T cells sorted from blood, obtained in a trial of the OX40 agonist ivuxolimab. The chain's CDR3 is CASSKTVNTEAFF. In nucleotides, the CDR3 is TGTGCCAGTAGTAAGACAGTGAACACTGAAGCTTTCTTT.